Listed here is a single T cell receptor (beta chain). The data stem from a study of Graves' ophthalmopathy and Graves' hyperthyroidism. The germline V gene has CDR1 LNHDA and CDR2 SQIVND (reference sequence). This CDR3 spans 16 amino acids. With 7 bases clipped from V and 4 bases from J, the junction kept 12 bases outside the gene matches. Amplification of TCR beta CDR3 regions used RNA transcripts. Second-round multiplex PCR came after a first-round RT-PCR that employed HTBI primers. In TCRdb, the multiplex PCR reads were re-called with MiXCR into one record per CDR3 protein. The table lists 52,000 or so distinct CDR3 sequences, approximately 47% of them singletons.

This receptor was obtained from an adult woman with Graves' ophthalmopathy. The material sequenced was peripheral blood. The gene calls are TRBV19 and TRBJ2-1; 8 bases are a match to TRBD1. The CDR3 coding sequence is TGTGCCAGTACCCGGAAGCCGGGACAGGAATACAATGAGCAGTTCTTC. As protein: CASTRKPGQEYNEQFF. Full variable domain (rest looked up from reference TRBV19 and TRBJ2-1): DGGITQSPKYLFRKEGQNVTLSCEQNLNHDAMYWYRQDPGQGLRLIYYSQIVNDFQKGDIAEGYSVSREKKESFPLTVTSAQKNPTAFYLCASTRKPGQEYNEQFFGPGTRLTVL.